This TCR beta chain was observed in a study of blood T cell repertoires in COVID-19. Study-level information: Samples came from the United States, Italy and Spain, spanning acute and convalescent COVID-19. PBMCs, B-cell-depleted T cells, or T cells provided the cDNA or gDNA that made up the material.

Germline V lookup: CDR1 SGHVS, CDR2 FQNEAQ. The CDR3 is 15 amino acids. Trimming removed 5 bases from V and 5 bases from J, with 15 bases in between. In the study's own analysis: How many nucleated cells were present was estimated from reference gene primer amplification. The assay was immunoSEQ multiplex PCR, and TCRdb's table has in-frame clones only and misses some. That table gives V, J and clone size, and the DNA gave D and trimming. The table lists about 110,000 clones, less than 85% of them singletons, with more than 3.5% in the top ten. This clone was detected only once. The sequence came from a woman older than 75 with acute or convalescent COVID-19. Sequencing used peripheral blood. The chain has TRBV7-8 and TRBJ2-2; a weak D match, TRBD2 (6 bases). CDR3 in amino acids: CASSRGRGRTGELFF. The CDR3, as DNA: TGTGCCAGCAGCCGAGGACGGGGGAGAACCGGGGAGCTGTTTTTT.